The 14 T cell receptor beta chains in this list originate from one sample, sequenced in a study of blood T cell repertoires in COVID-19. Clones were read by immunoSEQ multiplex PCR, and TCRdb kept only the in-frame ones, dropping some. The repertoire consists of about 330,000 clones, with 70% to 90% occurring once and the leading ten covering approximately 4%. The sample comprised peripheral blood. Receptors were obtained from a woman in her fifties or sixties with active or convalescent COVID-19.

The chain links TRBV9 to TRBJ1-1; 9 bases are shared with TRBD1. Looked up from germline, CDR1 is SGDLS and CDR2 is YYNGEE. This CDR3 is built from 16 residues. Trimming removed 0 bases from V and 4 bases from J; junction bases left unmatched: 7. CDR3 loop: CASSVAPGQGPTEAFF. The CDR3 DNA is TGTGCCAGCAGCGTAGCTCCAGGACAGGGGCCCACTGAAGCTTTCTTT.

The V gene is TRBV5-4, the J gene TRBJ2-7; 9 bases are shared with TRBD1. V lost 3 bases, J lost 4 bases, and 5 bases stayed unmatched. Germline CDR1 and CDR2: SGHNT and YYREEE (reference sequence). CDR3 length equals 14 residues. CDR3 sequence reads: CASSSLDRGYEQYF. CDR3 in DNA: TGTGCCAGCAGCTCACTGGACAGGGGTTACGAGCAGTACTTC.

This chain's CDR3 is CASSIPTRDRGPYEQYF. In nucleotides, the CDR3 is TGTGCCAGTAGTATCCCCACTCGGGACAGGGGTCCATACGAGCAGTACTTC. The chain couples TRBV19 to TRBJ2-7; 10 nucleotides match TRBD1. CDR3 length equals 17 residues. Germline CDR1 LNHDA, CDR2 SQIVND (reference sequence). The V segment lost 3 bases and the J segment 4 bases; nucleotides outside the gene matches: 12. Full variable domain (rest looked up from reference TRBV19 and TRBJ2-7): DGGITQSPKYLFRKEGQNVTLSCEQNLNHDAMYWYRQDPGQGLRLIYYSQIVNDFQKGDIAEGYSVSREKKESFPLTVTSAQKNPTAFYLCASSIPTRDRGPYEQYFGPGTRLTVT.

This rearrangement joins TRBV6-4 to TRBJ2-1; maybe TRBD1 (6 bases). Per germline, CDR1 MRHNA and CDR2 SNTAGT. CDR3 length: 13 residues. V gave up 3 bases and J gave up 13 bases, with 16 bases separating them. The CDR3, as DNA: TGTGCCAGCAGTGATTGGGGGCGCGGTGGACAGTTCTTC. It encodes CASSDWGRGGQFF.

The chain is built from TRBV10-3 and TRBJ2-7; tentative D call: TRBD1 (6 bases). From germline, CDR1 is ENHRY and CDR2 SYGVKD. Trimming removed 6 bases at V and 0 bases at J, with 12 bases between. There are 14 residues in the CDR3. Written as DNA, the CDR3 is TGTGCCATCAGCGGACAGTTAGCCTCCTACGAGCAGTACTTC. It codes for CAISGQLASYEQYF.

The V and J genes are TRBV21-1 and TRBJ1-1. TRBV21-1 is noted as a pseudogene. The CDR3 totals 20 residues. The DNA of the CDR3 is TGTGCCAGCAGCAAAGGTACCGCCGTTTTCGGTCTTACCTTGAACACTGAAGCTTTCTTT. It yields the protein CASSKGTAVFGLTLNTEAFF.

The J gene is TRBJ1-1, the V gene TRBV10-3, with D perhaps TRBD1 (6 bases). Per the germline V gene, CDR1 is ENHRY and CDR2 is SYGVKD. V was pared by 4 bases and J by 3 bases, with 12 bases between. The CDR3 runs 14 residues. DNA of the CDR3: TGTGCCATCAGTGGCTCTCCAGGGGACACTGAAGCTTTCTTT. Translating it yields CAISGSPGDTEAFF.

This chain connects TRBV18 to TRBJ2-1; 10 bases line up with TRBD1. V trimming: 5 bases; J trimming: 7 bases; junction bases outside the gene matches: 11. CDR3 size: 16 residues. Germline V gene sequence: CDR1 KGHSH, CDR2 LQKENI. The CDR3 sequence: CASSKVTGGFSNEQFF. CDR3 DNA sequence: TGTGCCAGCTCAAAGGTGACAGGGGGCTTTTCTAATGAGCAGTTCTTC.

The V gene is TRBV3-1 (or the pseudogene TRBV3-2), the J gene TRBJ1-1, with 9 bases aligning to TRBD1. This CDR3 is 14 amino acids long. CDR1 and CDR2 (germline): LGHDT, YNNKEL (reference sequence). The trim removed 5 bases at V and 1 base at J, leaving 2 bases unmatched. Here the CDR3 reads CASSSTGGNTEAFF. The DNA for the CDR3 is TGTGCCAGCAGCTCGACAGGGGGGAACACTGAAGCTTTCTTT.

The J gene is TRBJ2-7, the V gene TRBV7-2; D may be TRBD2 (6 bases). This CDR3 contains 15 residues. Germline loops: CDR1 SGHTA, CDR2 FQGNSA. V lost 1 base and J lost 0, with 10 bases in between. In DNA form, the CDR3 reads TGTGCCAGCAGCTTAGGGGACTTGAGCTCCTACGAGCAGTACTTC. The encoded protein is CASSLGDLSSYEQYF.

The V call is TRBV27, the J call TRBJ2-1; 11 bases match TRBD1. This CDR3 region has 16 residues. In germline, CDR1 is MNHEY, CDR2 SMNVEV (reference sequence). V lost 7 bases to trimming and J lost 7 bases; unmatched junction nucleotides: 12. The CDR3 DNA is TGTGCCAGCACTCCCGGGACAGGGGGGGTCTGGAATGAGCAGTTCTTC. This gives the protein CASTPGTGGVWNEQFF.

In the case of this clone: It may be a read error: a sequence one base away is much more abundant. The gene calls are TRBV12-3 or TRBV12-4 and TRBJ2-2; 7 positions agree with TRBD2. The CDR3 is 12 amino acids. The CDR3 protein is CAGGGRTGELFF. As DNA, the CDR3 is TGTGCTGGGGGGGGAAGGACCGGGGAGCTGTTTTTT.

The chain uses TRBV3-1 (or the pseudogene TRBV3-2) and TRBJ2-3, with 7 bases matching TRBD1. Germline assignment: CDR1 LGHDT and CDR2 YNNKEL (reference sequence). V was pared by 0 bases and J by 8 bases, with 2 bases of the junction left unmatched. The CDR3 has 13 amino acids. Here the CDR3 reads CASSQDYRGTQYF. In nucleotides, the CDR3 is TGTGCCAGCAGCCAAGACTACAGGGGTACGCAGTATTTT.

The chain carries TRBV7-2 and TRBJ1-3; weak D call: TRBD1 (5 bases). The V gene lost 5 bases and the J gene lost 4 bases, with 15 bases spanning the gap. The germline V gene encodes CDR1 SGHTA and CDR2 FQGNSA. There are 15 residues in the CDR3. CDR3 nucleotides: TGTGCCAGCAGCAAAGGCAGGGTATCAGGAAACACCATATATTTT. It translates to CASSKGRVSGNTIYF.